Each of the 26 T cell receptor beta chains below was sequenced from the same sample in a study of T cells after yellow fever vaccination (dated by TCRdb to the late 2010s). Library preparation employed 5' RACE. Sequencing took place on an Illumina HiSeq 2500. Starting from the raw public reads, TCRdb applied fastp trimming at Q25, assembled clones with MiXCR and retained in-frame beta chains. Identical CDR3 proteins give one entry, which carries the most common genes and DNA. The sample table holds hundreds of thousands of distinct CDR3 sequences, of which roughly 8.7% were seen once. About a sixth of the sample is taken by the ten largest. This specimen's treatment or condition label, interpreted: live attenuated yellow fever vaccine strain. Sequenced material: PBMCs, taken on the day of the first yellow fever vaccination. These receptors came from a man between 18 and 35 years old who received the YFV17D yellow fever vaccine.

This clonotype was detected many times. The CDR3 DNA reads as TGTGCCAGCAGCCAGGGACCCAGTGAGCAGTTCTTC. Amino acids: CASSQGPSEQFF. The rearrangement links TRBV4-2 to TRBJ2-1; the D call may be TRBD1 or TRBD2 (5 bases each). CDR1 LGHNA and CDR2 YNFKEQ come from the germline V gene. V lost 3 bases and J 9 bases, leaving 9 bases between the germline ends. The CDR3 is 12 residues long.

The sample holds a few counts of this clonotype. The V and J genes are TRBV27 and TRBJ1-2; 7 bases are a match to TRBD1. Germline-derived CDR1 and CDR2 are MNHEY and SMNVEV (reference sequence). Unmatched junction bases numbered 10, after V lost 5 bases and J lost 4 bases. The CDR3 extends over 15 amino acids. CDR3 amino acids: CASSRHPRGAYGYTF. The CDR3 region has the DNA TGTGCCAGCAGTAGACACCCCAGGGGGGCCTATGGCTACACCTTC.

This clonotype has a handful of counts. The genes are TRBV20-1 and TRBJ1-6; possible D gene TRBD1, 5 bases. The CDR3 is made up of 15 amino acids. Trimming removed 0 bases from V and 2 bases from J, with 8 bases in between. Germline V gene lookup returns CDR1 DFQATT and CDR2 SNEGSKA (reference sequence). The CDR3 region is CSARDRDPYNSPLHF. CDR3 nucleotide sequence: TGCAGTGCTAGAGACAGGGATCCCTATAATTCACCCCTCCACTTT.

The CDR3 DNA follows: TGCGCCAGCAGCGAAACCGGGAGAAACACCGGGGAGCTGTTTTTT. Protein product: CASSETGRNTGELFF. V gene TRBV5-1 combines with J gene TRBJ2-2, with D possibly being TRBD2 (6 bases). CDR1 is SGHRS and CDR2 is YFSETQ in the germline V gene. The CDR3 is made up of 15 amino acids. V dropped 4 bases and J dropped 2 bases, with 12 bases sitting between them.

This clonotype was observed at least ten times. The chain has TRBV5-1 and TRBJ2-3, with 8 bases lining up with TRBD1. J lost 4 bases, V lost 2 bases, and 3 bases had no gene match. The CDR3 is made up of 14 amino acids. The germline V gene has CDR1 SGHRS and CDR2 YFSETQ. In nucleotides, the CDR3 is TGCGCCAGCAGCTTAAGGACAGGGCCAGATACGCAGTATTTT. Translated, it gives CASSLRTGPDTQYF.

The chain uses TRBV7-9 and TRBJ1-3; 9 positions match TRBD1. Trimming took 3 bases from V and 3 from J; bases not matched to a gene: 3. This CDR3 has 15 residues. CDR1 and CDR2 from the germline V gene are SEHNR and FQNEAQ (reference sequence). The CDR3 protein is CASSLGQGFGNTIYF. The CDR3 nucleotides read TGTGCCAGCAGCTTGGGACAGGGTTTTGGAAACACCATATATTTT.

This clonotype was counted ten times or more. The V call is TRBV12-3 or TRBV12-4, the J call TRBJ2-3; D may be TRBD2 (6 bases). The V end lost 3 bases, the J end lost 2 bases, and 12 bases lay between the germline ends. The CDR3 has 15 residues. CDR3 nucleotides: TGTGCCAGCAGTTTCTGGCGGGGAATCACAGATACGCAGTATTTT. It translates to CASSFWRGITDTQYF.

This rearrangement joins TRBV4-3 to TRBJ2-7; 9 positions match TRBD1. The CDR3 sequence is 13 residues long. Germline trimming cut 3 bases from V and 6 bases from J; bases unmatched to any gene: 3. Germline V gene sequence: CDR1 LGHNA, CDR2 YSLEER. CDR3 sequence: CASSHGQGIEQYF. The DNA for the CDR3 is TGCGCCAGCAGCCACGGACAGGGGATCGAGCAGTACTTC.

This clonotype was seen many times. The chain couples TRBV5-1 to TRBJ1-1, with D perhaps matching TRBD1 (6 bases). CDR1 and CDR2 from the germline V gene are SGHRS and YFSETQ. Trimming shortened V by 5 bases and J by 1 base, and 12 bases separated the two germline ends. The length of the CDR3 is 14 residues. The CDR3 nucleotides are TGCGCCAGCAGGGCGGGACACCAGAACACTGAAGCTTTCTTT. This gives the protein CASRAGHQNTEAFF.

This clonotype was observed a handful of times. The chain's CDR3 is CATSERTGANEQFF. In nucleotides, the CDR3 is TGTGCCACCAGTGAAAGGACAGGGGCCAATGAGCAGTTCTTC. The V and J genes are TRBV24-1 and TRBJ2-1, with TRBD1 matching 9 bases. V gave up 4 bases and J gave up 6 bases; unmatched junction bases: 3. This CDR3 is 14 amino acids long. The germline gives CDR1 KGHDR, CDR2 SFDVKD.

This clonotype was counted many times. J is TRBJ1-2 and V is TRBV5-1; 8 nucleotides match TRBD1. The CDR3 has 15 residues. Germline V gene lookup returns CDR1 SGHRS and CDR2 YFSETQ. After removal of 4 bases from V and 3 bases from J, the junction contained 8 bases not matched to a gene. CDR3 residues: CASSLRTGLDYGYTF. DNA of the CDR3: TGCGCCAGCAGCCTGAGGACAGGGCTCGACTATGGCTACACCTTC.

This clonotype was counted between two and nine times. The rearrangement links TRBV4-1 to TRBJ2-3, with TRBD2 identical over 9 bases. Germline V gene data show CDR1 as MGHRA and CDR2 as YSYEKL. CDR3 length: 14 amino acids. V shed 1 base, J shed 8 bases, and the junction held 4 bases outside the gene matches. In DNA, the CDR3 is TGCGCCAGCAGCCAAGGGACTAGCGAGGCTACGCAGTATTTT. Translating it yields CASSQGTSEATQYF.

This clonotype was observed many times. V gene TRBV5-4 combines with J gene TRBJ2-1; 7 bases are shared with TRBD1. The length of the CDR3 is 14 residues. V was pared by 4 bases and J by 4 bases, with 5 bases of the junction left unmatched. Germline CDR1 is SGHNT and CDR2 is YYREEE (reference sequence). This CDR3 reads CASSPRDSYNEQFF. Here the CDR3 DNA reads TGTGCCAGCAGCCCCCGGGACAGTTACAATGAGCAGTTCTTC.

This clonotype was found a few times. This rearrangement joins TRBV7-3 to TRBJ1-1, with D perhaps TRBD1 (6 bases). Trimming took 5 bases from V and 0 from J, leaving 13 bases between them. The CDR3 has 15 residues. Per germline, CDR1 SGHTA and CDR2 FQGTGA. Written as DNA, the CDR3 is TGTGCCAGCAGCGAGACTGGACAGTTGAACACTGAAGCTTTCTTT. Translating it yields CASSETGQLNTEAFF.

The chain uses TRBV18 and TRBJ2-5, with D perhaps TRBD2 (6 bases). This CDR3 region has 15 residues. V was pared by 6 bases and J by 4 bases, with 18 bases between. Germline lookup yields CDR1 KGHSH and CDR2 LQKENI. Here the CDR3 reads CASSIRGNWAETQYF. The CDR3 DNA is TGTGCCAGCTCCATCCGGGGGAATTGGGCAGAGACCCAGTACTTC.

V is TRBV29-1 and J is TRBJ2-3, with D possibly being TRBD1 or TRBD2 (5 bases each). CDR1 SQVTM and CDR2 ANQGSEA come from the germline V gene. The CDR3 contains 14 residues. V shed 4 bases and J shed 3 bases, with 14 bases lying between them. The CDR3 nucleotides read TGCAGCGTTGCCTGGGACCCTCGGACAGATACGCAGTATTTT. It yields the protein CSVAWDPRTDTQYF.

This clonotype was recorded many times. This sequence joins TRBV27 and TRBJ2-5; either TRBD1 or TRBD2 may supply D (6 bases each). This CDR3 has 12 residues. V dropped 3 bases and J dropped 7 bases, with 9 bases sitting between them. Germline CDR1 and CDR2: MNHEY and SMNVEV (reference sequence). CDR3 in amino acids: CASSFKGGTQYF. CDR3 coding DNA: TGTGCCAGCAGTTTTAAGGGGGGGACCCAGTACTTC.

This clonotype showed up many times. CDR3 protein: CASSPGQGGLHF. The CDR3 coding sequence is TGTGCCAGCAGCCCAGGACAGGGCGGCCTCCACTTT. The gene calls are TRBV3-1 and TRBJ1-6; TRBD1 matches 8 bases. The CDR3 sequence is 12 residues long. Trimming at V came to 4 bases and at J to 15 bases, leaving 5 bases not matched to a gene. CDR1 and CDR2 (germline): LGHDT, YNNKEL (reference sequence).

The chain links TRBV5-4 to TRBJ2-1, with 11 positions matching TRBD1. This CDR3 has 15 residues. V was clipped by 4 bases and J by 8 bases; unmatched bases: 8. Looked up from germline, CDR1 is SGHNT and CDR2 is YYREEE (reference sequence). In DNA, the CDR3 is TGTGCCAGCAGCCAGAGGACAGGGGGCCAGGATGAGCAGTTCTTC. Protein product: CASSQRTGGQDEQFF.

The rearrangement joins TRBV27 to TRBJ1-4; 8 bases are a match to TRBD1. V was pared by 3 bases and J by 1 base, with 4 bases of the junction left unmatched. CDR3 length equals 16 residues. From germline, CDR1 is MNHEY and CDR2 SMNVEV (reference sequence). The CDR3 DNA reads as TGTGCCAGCAGTTTCCAGGGGGCGGTAACTAATGAAAAACTGTTTTTT. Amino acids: CASSFQGAVTNEKLFF.

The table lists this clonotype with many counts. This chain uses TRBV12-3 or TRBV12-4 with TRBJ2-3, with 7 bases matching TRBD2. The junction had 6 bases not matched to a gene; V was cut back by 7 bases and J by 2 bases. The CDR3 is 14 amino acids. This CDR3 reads CASKGRGFTDTQYF. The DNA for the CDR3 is TGTGCCAGCAAAGGGCGGGGGTTCACAGATACGCAGTATTTT.

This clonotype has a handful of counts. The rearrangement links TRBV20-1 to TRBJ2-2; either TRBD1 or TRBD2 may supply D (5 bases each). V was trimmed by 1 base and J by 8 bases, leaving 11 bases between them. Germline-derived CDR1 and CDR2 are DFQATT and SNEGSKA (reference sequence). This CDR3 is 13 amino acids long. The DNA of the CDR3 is TGCAGTGCTAGAGGGGGGTCCTTTGGGGAGCTGTTTTTT. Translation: CSARGGSFGELFF.

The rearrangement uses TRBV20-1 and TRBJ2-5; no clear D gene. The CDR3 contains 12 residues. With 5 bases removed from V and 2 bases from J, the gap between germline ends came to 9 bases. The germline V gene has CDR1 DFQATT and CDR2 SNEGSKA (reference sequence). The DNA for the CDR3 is TGCAGTGCTCACGATCCTCAAGAGACCCAGTACTTC. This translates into CSAHDPQETQYF.

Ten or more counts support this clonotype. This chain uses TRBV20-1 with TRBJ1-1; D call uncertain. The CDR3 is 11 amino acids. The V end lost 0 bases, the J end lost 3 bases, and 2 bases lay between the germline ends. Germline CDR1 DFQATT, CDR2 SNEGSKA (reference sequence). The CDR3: CSARDDTEAFF. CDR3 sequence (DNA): TGCAGTGCTAGAGATGACACTGAAGCTTTCTTT.

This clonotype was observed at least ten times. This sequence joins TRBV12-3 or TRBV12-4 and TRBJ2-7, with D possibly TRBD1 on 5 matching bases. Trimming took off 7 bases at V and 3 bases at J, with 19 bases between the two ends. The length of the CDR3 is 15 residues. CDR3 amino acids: CASTVTDRGSYEQYF. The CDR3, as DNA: TGTGCCAGCACCGTAACGGATAGGGGTAGCTACGAGCAGTACTTC.

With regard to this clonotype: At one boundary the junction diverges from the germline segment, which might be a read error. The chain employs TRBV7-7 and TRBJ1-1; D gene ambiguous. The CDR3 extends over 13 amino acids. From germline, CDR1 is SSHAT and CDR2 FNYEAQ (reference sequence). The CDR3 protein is CASSLVFGYEAFF. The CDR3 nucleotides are TGTGCTAGCAGCTTAGTCTTTGGGTATGAAGCTTTCTTT.